This T cell receptor beta chain comes out of a study of T cells in pancreatic ductal adenocarcinoma (dated by TCRdb to about 2017). General notes on the study: Surgically resected pancreatic ductal adenocarcinoma specimens were analyzed for the quantity, spatial distribution, and characteristics of both suppressive cells and tumor-infiltrating CD8+ T cells, an effort aimed at clarifying the adaptive T-cell response occurring naturally. General findings and caveats noted by the study authors: Compared with tumor samples, blood samples had more total productive templates and approximately 8.2-fold more unique clonotypes. Comparisons of clonality between tumor and blood may be biased toward lower diversity because tumors are enriched in CD45RO+ effector T cells rather than naive T cells. Because inoperable disease is present at presentation in most pancreatic cancer patients, the resected cohort was biased toward the minority with early-stage disease. There was no significant difference in T-cell clonality between tumor and blood, where mean clonality was about 0.11 for tumors and about 0.07 for blood.

At the junction V is shortened by 0 bases and J by 5 bases; bases outside the gene matches: 9. Per the germline V gene, MNHNS is the CDR1 and SASEGT is the CDR2. Including cysteine and phenylalanine, the CDR3 has 17 amino acids. The only DNA kept is the CDR3, 51 bases in frame from the first base. In the case of this clone: The antigen this receptor binds is unknown. Nothing much larger sits one base from this clone, and base qualities are not available.

Selected pancreatic ductal adenocarcinoma patients had undergone surgery without neoadjuvant therapy. Peripheral blood was collected in heparin tubes, and PBMCs were isolated by histopaque density gradient and cryopreserved in around 11% DMSO. Using the DNeasy Blood and Tissue Kit along with Proteinase K and RNase treatment, genomic DNA was extracted from more than 5 PBMC specimens and nine or ten flash-frozen tumor specimens. TCR beta CDR3 regions were amplified from genomic DNA using the immunoSEQ hsTCRB kit. High-throughput TRB CDR3 sequencing was performed on an Illumina HiSeq system. Processing in the source paper ran as follows. The immunoSEQ software was used to analyze the sequencing reads, and any nonproductive sequences containing premature stops or frame-shifts were left out. Repertoire clonality was computed as one minus Shannon entropy normalized by log2 of the number of unique productive sequences. TCRdb stores this immuneACCESS table with in-frame sequences only. Part of the clones is absent; in the studies checked, under half of the shortfall reflects unresolved V genes, and no reason is known for the rest. From that table come the V and J calls and clone size; the DNA was used to work out D and trimming. The sample table lists some 16,000 clones, more than 75% of them with a count of one. The ten largest clones take up approximately 17% of the sample.

The TCR was taken from a human donor with pancreatic ductal adenocarcinoma. The source material was PBMCs. The chain couples TRBV6-1 to TRBJ2-3; 9 central bases correspond to TRBD1. CDR3 reads: CASSEALRQGGVDTQYF. In nucleotide form, the sequence is TGTGCCAGCAGTGAAGCGCTGAGACAGGGGGGTGTAGATACGCAGTATTTT.